This is a list of T cell receptor beta chains from one sample in a study of T cell repertoires in ileal Crohn's disease. Assay: immunoSEQ multiplex PCR; the TCRdb copy retains only in-frame clones and omits some. The table includes 13,000 to 15,000 clones, 70% detected once. Sequenced: ileal tissue. All receptors derive from an adult with Crohn's disease. Both conserved end residues are part of each CDR3. A D gene is named only where the DNA matches it firmly. Size is omitted from some rows. Given values are once, few, many or a class for expanded clones.

j_call,v_call,d_call,clone_size,cdr3_nt,cdr3_aa
TRBJ2-3,TRBV4-2,TRBD2,NA,TGTGCCAGCAGCCAAGATTTTCCTAAGGGCCCTAGCGGGGGAGATACGCAGTATTTT,CASSQDFPKGPSGGDTQYF
TRBJ2-2,TRBV5-4,NA,NA,TGTGCCAGCAGCTTGGGAGGGGTCCGGAACAGGGAGCTGTTTTTT,CASSLGGVRNRELFF
TRBJ1-2,TRBV27,NA,NA,TGTGCCAGCAGTTTAAGGTCTAATAACTATGGCTACACCTTC,CASSLRSNNYGYTF
TRBJ1-2,TRBV27,NA,NA,TGTGCCAGCAAACCCCAGGGGAGGGTTGACTATGGCTACACCTTC,CASKPQGRVDYGYTF
TRBJ1-3,TRBV5-1,NA,NA,TGCGCCAGCAGCGCCCTCGGACCTTCTGGAAACACCATATATTTT,CASSALGPSGNTIYF
TRBJ2-2,TRBV4-1,NA,few,TGCGCCAGCAGCTATTCGGCCCTGGGGCACGGGGAGCTGTTTTTT,CASSYSALGHGELFF
TRBJ1-5,TRBV6-5,NA,NA,TGTGCCAGCAGGCTCGATAGCAATCAGCCCCAGCATTTT,CASRLDSNQPQHF
TRBJ1-2,TRBV2,NA,few,TGTGCCAGCAGTGATTCGGACTATGGCTACACCTTC,CASSDSDYGYTF
TRBJ2-5,TRBV18,NA,NA,TGTGCCAGCTCCCTGGACCAAGAGACCCAGTACTTC,CASSLDQETQYF
TRBJ1-6,TRBV7-9,NA,few,TGTGCCACCGAACCTATTGCCCAAACAGGGATATCACCCCTCCACTTT,CATEPIAQTGISPLHF
TRBJ1-3,TRBV5-1,NA,NA,TGCGCCAGCAGCTTGGATGGAAACACCATATATTTT,CASSLDGNTIYF
TRBJ1-3,TRBV18,NA,NA,TGTGCCAGCTCACCACTAGCAGGCAACTCTGGAAACACCATATATTTT,CASSPLAGNSGNTIYF
TRBJ1-3,TRBV5-4,TRBD1,NA,TGTGCCAGCAGCTCGGGACAGGGCTCTGGAAACACCATATATTTT,CASSSGQGSGNTIYF
TRBJ1-1,TRBV2,NA,NA,TGTGCCAGCAGGACTATGGATTATGAAGCTTTCTTT,CASRTMDYEAFF
TRBJ2-1,TRBV10-1,NA,few,TGCGCCAGCAGTGGGGCAGGGATGAACAATGAGCAGTTCTTC,CASSGAGMNNEQFF
TRBJ1-2,TRBV4-2,NA,few,TGTGCCAGCAGCCAAGTGGAGGGGGCTAACTATGGCTACACCTTC,CASSQVEGANYGYTF
TRBJ2-5,TRBV29-1,NA,NA,TGCAGCGTTGATGGAGGAGACTGGGAGACCCAGTACTTC,CSVDGGDWETQYF
TRBJ1-2,TRBV14,TRBD1,NA,TGTGCCAGCAGCCCGGACAGGGGCTATAACTATGGCTACACCTTC,CASSPDRGYNYGYTF
TRBJ1-4,TRBV2,NA,NA,TGTGCCAGCAGTGGGGGCATCAGTAATGAAAAACTGTTTTTT,CASSGGISNEKLFF
TRBJ1-1,TRBV27,NA,NA,TGTGCCAGCAGTTTACAGGGTTCGAACACTGAAGCTTTCTTT,CASSLQGSNTEAFF
TRBJ2-5,TRBV15,TRBD2,few,TGTGCCACCAGCAGAGTCCCAGCGGGGGCCGAGACCCAGTACTTC,CATSRVPAGAETQYF
TRBJ1-5,TRBV4-1,NA,NA,TGCGCCAGCAGCTATCAGGAAGGAGGCCTGAATCAGCCCCAGCATTTT,CASSYQEGGLNQPQHF